One and the same sample provided the 21 T cell receptor beta chains below, sequenced in a study of CD8+CD57+ T cells in acquired aplastic anemia. The study profiled TCR beta VDJ and CDR3 using genomic DNA as template. TCRdb processed the reads anew with MiXCR; each CDR3 protein has one entry. The sample has some 170,000 distinct CDR3 sequences, around 48% seen once. Patients picked for sequencing had shown CD8+CD57+ cell expansion detected by flow cytometry. The specimen sequenced was sorted CD4+, CD8+, or CD8+CD57+ T cells (not recorded which) from PBMCs. The receptor source for this set is a human donor with aplastic anemia.

The V gene is TRBV13, the J gene TRBJ2-7, with D hard to call. This CDR3 has 15 amino acids. Germline CDR1 PRHDT, CDR2 FYEKMQ (reference sequence). Trimming removed 0 bases at V and 0 bases at J, with 9 bases between. CDR3 in DNA: TGTGCCAGCAGCTTAGGGGACGGACGCTCCTACGAGCAGTACTTC. Encoded protein: CASSLGDGRSYEQYF.

Points on this clonotype: Just one base apart from a much larger clone, this may be a read error. V usage is TRBV4-1 and J usage is TRBJ2-7; a weak D match, TRBD2 (5 bases). The CDR3 is 19 residues long. V dropped 4 bases and J dropped 0 bases, with 25 bases sitting between them. Looked up from germline, CDR1 is MGHRA and CDR2 is YSYEKL. The CDR3 bases are TGCGCCAGCAGCCCACCCTCCATCATCTCGGGAACGAGCTCCTACGAGCAGTACTTC. Its protein is CASSPPSIISGTSSYEQYF.

This clonotype appeared once. At one of its ends the junction is not consistent with the germline gene, which may arise from a read error. The chain is built from TRBV29-1 and TRBJ2-7, with D perhaps matching TRBD1 (5 bases). The CDR3 runs to 12 residues. Germline CDR1 SQVTM, CDR2 ANQGSEA. This CDR3 reads CSAKTESYEQHF. CDR3 DNA sequence: TGCAGCGCAAAGACAGAATCCTACGAGCAGCACTTC.

This clonotype has ten or more counts. This chain joins TRBV20-1 and TRBJ2-5; a weak D match, TRBD2 (7 bases). From germline, CDR1 is DFQATT and CDR2 SNEGSKA (reference sequence). V shed 4 bases and J shed 0 bases, with 9 bases lying between them. CDR3 length: 13 residues. CDR3 sequence reads: CSAMGGHQETQYF. Written as DNA, the CDR3 is TGCAGTGCTATGGGGGGGCACCAAGAGACCCAGTACTTC.

Many counts were recorded for this clonotype. The V call is TRBV5-1, the J call TRBJ2-5; 8 nucleotides match TRBD1. The CDR3 length is 15 residues. Germline CDR1 SGHRS, CDR2 YFSETQ. V dropped 4 bases and J dropped 0; count of bases not matched to a gene: 5. The CDR3 loop reads CASSTGQVDQETQYF. CDR3 in DNA: TGCGCCAGCAGCACGGGACAGGTTGACCAAGAGACCCAGTACTTC.

This clonotype was recorded many times. The genes are TRBV12-3 or TRBV12-4 and TRBJ2-3, with D tentatively TRBD2 (5 bases). The CDR3 spans 12 residues. V was cut by 4 bases and J by 4 bases, with 6 bases left in between. CDR3 coding DNA: TGTGCCAGCAGTTACGGGGCAGATACGCAGTATTTT. The encoded protein is CASSYGADTQYF.

This clonotype was observed many times. The genes are TRBV2 and TRBJ1-2; maybe TRBD1 (5 bases). Trimming removed 0 bases from V and 8 bases from J, with 16 bases in between. This CDR3 has 15 residues. The germline gives CDR1 SNHLY, CDR2 FYNNEI. CDR3 region: CASSEARLGADGYTF. CDR3 in DNA: TGTGCCAGCAGTGAAGCGCGGTTAGGGGCTGACGGCTACACCTTC. The whole variable domain, remainder taken from reference TRBV2 and TRBJ1-2, is EPEVTQTPSHQVTQMGQEVILRCVPISNHLYFYWYRQILGQKVEFLVSFYNNEISEKSEIFDDQFSVERPDGSNFTLKIRSTKLEDSAMYFCASSEARLGADGYTFGSGTRLTVV.

For this clonotype: A much larger clonotype is one base distant, so this may be a read error. This sequence joins TRBV5-1 and TRBJ2-1; D might be TRBD1 or TRBD2, each matching 5 bases. The germline V gene has CDR1 SGHRS and CDR2 YFSETQ. This CDR3 comprises 16 residues. CDR3 DNA: TGCGCCAGCAGCTTGGCGGGACGGGGCTCCTACAATCAGCAGTTCTTC. It is translated as CASSLAGRGSYNQQFF.

The genes are TRBV5-8 and TRBJ1-2, with 12 nucleotides matching TRBD1. With 9 bases clipped from V and 0 bases from J, the junction kept 6 bases outside the gene matches. This CDR3 is built from 15 residues. Germline-derived CDR1 and CDR2 are SGHTS and YDEGEE. The CDR3 loop reads CATPGQGAANYGYTF. The DNA for the CDR3 is TGTGCCACCCCGGGACAGGGGGCGGCTAACTATGGCTACACCTTC.

This clonotype came up many times. V gene TRBV9 combines with J gene TRBJ1-1; TRBD1 matches 9 bases. V shed 0 bases, J shed 8 bases, and the junction held 11 bases outside the gene matches. This CDR3 is built from 16 residues. The germline CDR1 and CDR2 sequences are SGDLS and YYNGEE. CDR3 sequence reads: CASSVGIQGAETEAFF. Here the CDR3 DNA reads TGTGCCAGCAGCGTAGGGATACAGGGGGCGGAAACCGAAGCTTTCTTT.

The rearrangement links TRBV19 to TRBJ2-7; 8 positions match TRBD1. The V and J ends lost 3 bases and 7 bases, in that order; junction bases with no gene match: 11. Germline V gene data show CDR1 as LNHDA and CDR2 as SQIVND (reference sequence). This CDR3 is 15 amino acids long. The CDR3 DNA follows: TGTGCCAGTAGTATTACGGAGACAGGGGCGCGGGAGCAGTACTTC. Residues: CASSITETGAREQYF.

This clonotype was recorded at least ten times. The V call is TRBV6-5, the J call TRBJ1-1, with D perhaps TRBD1 (6 bases). CDR3 length: 15 amino acids. Per the germline V gene, CDR1 is MNHEY and CDR2 is SVGAGI. Trimming pared 6 bases from V and 3 bases from J, leaving 17 bases between. The CDR3 sequence is CASRRNREGYTEAFF. The CDR3 DNA sequence: TGTGCCAGCAGGAGGAACAGGGAGGGGTACACTGAAGCTTTCTTT.

The chain links TRBV2 to TRBJ1-6; D possibly corresponds to TRBD1 (6 bases). This CDR3 spans 16 amino acids. The V and J ends lost 4 bases and 0 bases respectively, with 10 bases between them. Germline V gene data show CDR1 as SNHLY and CDR2 as FYNNEI. DNA of the CDR3: TGTGCCAGCAGTGTGGTAGGGGGCTCCTATAATTCACCCCTCCACTTT. Protein: CASSVVGGSYNSPLHF. Together with reference TRBV2 and TRBJ1-6, the CDR3 gives the full variable domain: EPEVTQTPSHQVTQMGQEVILRCVPISNHLYFYWYRQILGQKVEFLVSFYNNEISEKSEIFDDQFSVERPDGSNFTLKIRSTKLEDSAMYFCASSVVGGSYNSPLHFGNGTRLTVT.

V and J are TRBV2 and TRBJ2-7, with 9 positions matching TRBD2. CDR3 length equals 15 residues. Germline CDR1 is SNHLY and CDR2 is FYNNEI. V was clipped by 8 bases and J by 6 bases; unmatched bases: 14. The CDR3 reads CASGGIAGAGGEQYF. The CDR3 DNA reads as TGTGCCAGCGGAGGGATAGCGGGGGCGGGCGGCGAGCAGTACTTC.

In its sample, this clonotype was seen a few times. The chain is built from TRBV18 and TRBJ1-1; D not certain. From germline, CDR1 is KGHSH and CDR2 LQKENI. This CDR3 spans 15 amino acids. Between the trimmed V and J ends, which lost 3 bases and 0 bases, there was a span of 11 bases. CDR3 amino acids: CASSPGRQMNTEAFF. The CDR3 DNA is TGTGCCAGCTCACCCGGGCGACAAATGAACACTGAAGCTTTCTTT.

This rearrangement joins TRBV4-2 to TRBJ1-4, with D possibly matching TRBD1 (5 bases). Germline lookup yields CDR1 LGHNA and CDR2 YNFKEQ. The CDR3 loop spans 16 amino acids. The V and J ends lost 4 bases and 12 bases respectively, with 24 bases between them. The CDR3 DNA sequence: TGTGCCAGCAGCCGACGTATGGCGGGGACTGTGGAGGAACTGTTTTTT. Its protein is CASSRRMAGTVEELFF.

The table lists this clonotype with a count of one. V gene TRBV7-6 combines with J gene TRBJ1-5; D is ambiguous. Trimming cost V 1 base and J 0 bases, with 7 bases left between them. This CDR3 spans 15 amino acids. Germline-derived CDR1 and CDR2 are SGHVS and FNYEAQ. This CDR3 reads CASSLGAGSNQPQHF. For the CDR3, the DNA is TGTGCCAGCAGCTTAGGAGCGGGTAGCAATCAGCCCCAGCATTTT.

Many counts were recorded for this clonotype. The genes are TRBV20-1 and TRBJ2-3; the D gene is possibly TRBD2 (8 bases). CDR1 and CDR2 from the germline V gene are DFQATT and SNEGSKA (reference sequence). CDR3 size: 14 residues. The ends were cut back, 5 bases at V and 2 bases at J, with 14 bases in the middle. This CDR3 is CSAGTAGVTDTQYF. The CDR3, as DNA: TGCAGTGCTGGGACAGCGGGGGTCACAGATACGCAGTATTTT.

About this clonotype: This may come from a read error, since a much larger clone is one base off. The CDR3 loop reads CASSFTGLAGDLYEPYF. The CDR3 coding sequence is TGTGCCAGCAGTTTCACGGGACTAGCGGGGGACTTATACGAGCCGTACTTC. The rearrangement uses TRBV6-5 and TRBJ2-7; 14 nucleotides align to TRBD2. Germline V gene sequence: CDR1 MNHEY, CDR2 SVGAGI. The CDR3 length is 17 residues.

This clonotype was seen ten or more times. V and J are TRBV7-2 and TRBJ2-7, with a tentative D call TRBD2 (6 bases). From germline, CDR1 is SGHTA and CDR2 FQGNSA. The V end lost 5 bases, the J end lost 2 bases, and 13 bases lay between the germline ends. The CDR3 is made up of 14 amino acids. CDR3 sequence (DNA): TGTGCCAGCAGCAAGCCGGGACTTCCCTACGAGCAGTACTTC. Translating it yields CASSKPGLPYEQYF.

This chain links TRBV2 with TRBJ2-1; TRBD2 is a possible D gene (5 bases). The CDR3 runs to 13 residues. Between the trimmed V and J ends, which lost 7 bases and 5 bases, there was a span of 12 bases. The germline V gene encodes CDR1 SNHLY and CDR2 FYNNEI. CDR3 amino acids: CASKSGTNNEQFF. For the CDR3, the DNA is TGTGCCAGCAAAAGCGGCACAAACAATGAGCAGTTCTTC.